These 4 T cell receptor beta chains share one sample of origin, sequenced in a study of shared clonotypes between healthy human individuals. Sequencing used immunoSEQ multiplex PCR; TCRdb keeps in-frame clones, though not all of them. Of about 2.3 million clones in the sample, 85% to 95% are singletons; the top ten hold around 0.38%. Sequencing input: naive CD4+ T cells from PBMCs. Subset denoted: CD45RA+ positively selected. These receptors were collected from a man between 18 and 29 years old in good health. Some clones in this sample may be carry-over from other donors' samples.

The rearrangement links TRBV11-3 to TRBJ2-2, with D perhaps given as TRBD1 or TRBD2 (6 bases each). The CDR3 contains 16 residues. CDR1 SGHNT and CDR2 YENEEA come from the germline V gene. Trimming stripped 1 base from V and 3 bases from J, with 12 bases between. The CDR3 DNA is TGTGCCAGCAGCTTAGGAGGGGGGCGTGACACCGGGGAGCTGTTTTTT. Amino acids: CASSLGGGRDTGELFF.

The chain combines TRBV9 with TRBJ2-7; possibly TRBD1 or TRBD2 for D (5 bases each). This CDR3 is 15 amino acids long. Germline V gives CDR1 SGDLS, CDR2 YYNGEE. V dropped 3 bases and J dropped 4 bases, with 17 bases sitting between them. The CDR3 sequence: CASSEAGTPVYEQYF. Written as DNA, the CDR3 is TGTGCCAGCAGCGAGGCCGGGACCCCAGTGTACGAGCAGTACTTC.

To note about this clone: Additional DNA sequences in this sample encode the identical CDR3. The V and J genes are TRBV5-1 and TRBJ2-7, with 12 bases fitting TRBD2. The V and J ends lost 0 bases and 1 base, in that order; junction bases with no gene match: 5. The CDR3 is 17 residues long. Germline V gene lookup returns CDR1 SGHRS and CDR2 YFSETQ. CDR3 amino acids: CASSLGLAGGPSYEQYF. The CDR3 nucleotides are TGCGCCAGCAGCTTGGGTCTAGCGGGAGGGCCGTCCTACGAGCAGTACTTC.

The CDR3 nucleotides are TGTGCCAGCAGCTGGGACAGGGGGCAGCAGTACTTC. As protein: CASSWDRGQQYF. The rearrangement links TRBV7-9 to TRBJ2-7; 12 bases fit TRBD1. This CDR3 region has 12 residues. V shed 4 bases, J shed 8 bases, and the junction held 0 bases outside the gene matches. CDR1 is SEHNR and CDR2 is FQNEAQ in the germline V gene (reference sequence). Drawing the rest from reference TRBV7-9 and TRBJ2-7, the complete variable domain is DTGVSQNPRHKITKRGQNVTFRCDPISEHNRLYWYRQTLGQGPEFLTYFQNEAQLEKSRLLSDRFSAERPKGSFSTLEIQRTEQGDSAMYLCASSWDRGQQYFGPGTRLTVT.